The clone carrying this T cell receptor beta chain showed up just a few times. Its antigen is undetermined. As to time point: patch test 3, about 24 weeks after DPC sensitization. Treatment in this sample: therapeutic diphenylcyclopropenone sensitization with weekly scalp DPC. Blood collection took place prior to placing each patch test. The data are from a study of human T cells and chemical hapten exposure. Study-wide points: Higher patch test scores went with higher counts of PT1 expanded TCRs.

Individual cDNA molecules in this library carried unique molecular identifiers. One entry per CDR3 protein, called by TCRdb with MiXCR from the RACE reads. The table records 100,000 to 120,000 distinct CDR3 sequences, approximately 36% of them present only once. V shed 7 bases and J 7 bases; nucleotides not matched to a gene: 6. The CDR3 is made up of 13 amino acids. Germline V lookup: CDR1 MNHEY, CDR2 SVGAGI. This TCR derives from a man in his forties with alopecia areata. Some clones in this sample may be carry-over from other donors' samples. The sample here was whole blood, taken in connection with sensitization to the hapten diphenylcyclopropenone (DPC). This chain joins TRBV6-5 and TRBJ2-7; 11 bases line up with TRBD1. The CDR3 loop is CASTWTGGREQYF. The CDR3 DNA follows: TGTGCCAGCACCTGGACAGGGGGCCGGGAGCAGTACTTC.